The 22 T cell receptor beta chains given below trace back to one sample, sequenced in a study of CD8 T cells in Susac syndrome. Random hexamers served to reverse transcribe roughly 0.5 to 1 ug RNA. MiXCR, applied by TCRdb to the immunoSEQ multiplex PCR reads, yields one record per CDR3 protein. The sample lists about 300,000 distinct CDR3 sequences; 85% were seen once. The sample consisted of CD8+ T cells from PBMCs. Receptor source: a human donor with multiple sclerosis.

V usage is TRBV6-2 or TRBV6-3 and J usage is TRBJ2-2; D possibly corresponds to TRBD2 (5 bases). V lost 5 bases and J 3 bases, leaving 16 bases between the germline ends. The CDR3 has 16 residues. The germline gives CDR1 MNHEY, CDR2 SVGEGT. The CDR3 DNA follows: TGTGCCAGCAGTCCGACCTCGGGGATGGACACCGGGGAGCTGTTTTTT. Encoded protein: CASSPTSGMDTGELFF.

The chain combines TRBV20-1 with TRBJ2-5; the D gene is possibly TRBD1 (6 bases). Germline CDR1 and CDR2: DFQATT and SNEGSKA (reference sequence). Trimming removed 3 bases at V and 0 bases at J, with 17 bases between. The CDR3 spans 16 residues. The CDR3 sequence is CSARGPGERYQETQYF. CDR3 bases: TGCAGTGCTAGGGGCCCAGGGGAGAGATACCAAGAGACCCAGTACTTC.

The chain links TRBV3-1 to TRBJ1-5, with D perhaps matching TRBD1 (6 bases). Germline CDR1 and CDR2: LGHDT and YNNKEL (reference sequence). The CDR3 sequence is 16 residues long. Trimming took 0 bases from V and 5 from J, leaving 14 bases between them. The CDR3 DNA follows: TGTGCCAGCAGCCAAGACGGGGGGGGCAAGGATCAGCCCCAGCATTTT. This translates into CASSQDGGGKDQPQHF.

This clonotype showed up just once. The V gene is TRBV7-9, the J gene TRBJ2-7, with a possible D match to TRBD2 (6 bases). This CDR3 has 16 residues. Trimming took off 0 bases at V and 5 bases at J, with 17 bases between the two ends. Germline CDR1 and CDR2: SEHNR and FQNEAQ (reference sequence). The CDR3 spells CASSLAGGSGAHEQYF. The CDR3 region has the DNA TGTGCCAGCAGCTTAGCGGGCGGGTCGGGAGCGCACGAGCAGTACTTC. Together with reference TRBV7-9 and TRBJ2-7, the CDR3 gives the full variable domain: DTGVSQNPRHKITKRGQNVTFRCDPISEHNRLYWYRQTLGQGPEFLTYFQNEAQLEKSRLLSDRFSAERPKGSFSTLEIQRTEQGDSAMYLCASSLAGGSGAHEQYFGPGTRLTVT.

V and J are TRBV5-6 and TRBJ1-2; D not certain. The germline gives CDR1 SGHDT, CDR2 YYEEEE. V lost 1 base and J lost 3, with 10 bases in between. CDR3 length: 14 amino acids. This CDR3 is CASSLPASYYGYTF. In DNA, the CDR3 is TGTGCCAGCAGCTTGCCTGCGTCCTACTATGGCTACACCTTC.

The V gene is TRBV6-1, the J gene TRBJ2-2; 7 bases agree with TRBD1. With V trimmed by 5 bases and J by 5 bases, 8 bases remained unmatched. CDR3 length: 15 residues. The V gene's germline CDR1 is MNHNS and CDR2 SASEGT. CDR3 residues: CASSTGTALTGELFF. In DNA form, the CDR3 reads TGTGCCAGCAGTACCGGGACAGCCTTAACCGGGGAGCTGTTTTTT.

The chain combines TRBV28 with TRBJ1-2, with 7 positions matching TRBD1. CDR1 is MDHEN, CDR2 SYDVKM, per germline. This CDR3 is built from 14 residues. Losses at the gene ends were 6 bases for V and 7 bases for J; bases not matched to a gene: 11. This CDR3 is CASRPPLEGAGYTF. CDR3 DNA sequence: TGTGCCAGCAGACCCCCCCTTGAGGGGGCTGGCTACACCTTC.

The chain has TRBV13 and TRBJ2-2; D gene ambiguous. V lost 5 bases and J 4 bases, leaving 14 bases between the germline ends. The CDR3 spans 15 residues. Germline V CDR1 and CDR2: PRHDT, FYEKMQ (reference sequence). The CDR3 bases are TGTGCCAGCAGCCCCCGTATAGCAGGCACCGGGGAGCTGTTTTTT. Translating it yields CASSPRIAGTGELFF. The full variable domain, in which reference TRBV13 and TRBJ2-2 provide the parts outside the CDR3, is AAGVIQSPRHLIKEKRETATLKCYPIPRHDTVYWYQQGPGQDPQFLISFYEKMQSDKGSIPDRFSAQQFSDYHSELNMSSLELGDSALYFCASSPRIAGTGELFFGEGSRLTVL.

V gene TRBV13 combines with J gene TRBJ2-7, with D perhaps TRBD2 (5 bases). The CDR3 covers 16 residues. From germline, CDR1 is PRHDT and CDR2 FYEKMQ (reference sequence). Trimming removed 5 bases from V and 2 bases from J, with 19 bases in between. In nucleotides, the CDR3 is TGTGCCAGCAGCCCCTCACAAAGCGGTCGCACCTACGAGCAGTACTTC. This translates into CASSPSQSGRTYEQYF.

V and J are TRBV3-1 and TRBJ2-1; no clear D. V dropped 2 bases and J dropped 5 bases, with 10 bases sitting between them. CDR3 length: 14 residues. Per germline, CDR1 LGHDT and CDR2 YNNKEL (reference sequence). Here the CDR3 reads CASSQIGPHNEQFF. The CDR3 region has the DNA TGTGCCAGCAGCCAAATTGGGCCTCACAATGAGCAGTTCTTC.

CDR3 in amino acids: CASSPYEEQVEGEQFF. Here the CDR3 DNA reads TGTGCCAGCTCACCCTACGAGGAACAAGTGGAAGGTGAGCAGTTCTTC. The V call is TRBV18, the J call TRBJ2-1; D not certain. This CDR3 comprises 16 residues. Germline V gives CDR1 KGHSH, CDR2 LQKENI. Deletions cut 3 bases from V and 9 bases from J, with 21 bases between.

The V call is TRBV11-3, the J call TRBJ2-1; 12 bases are shared with TRBD1. From germline, CDR1 is SGHNT and CDR2 YENEEA. Unmatched junction bases numbered 7, after V lost 5 bases and J lost 8 bases. This CDR3 has 15 residues. CDR3 nucleotides: TGTGCCAGCAGCCTCCCGGGACAGGGGGCCCATGAGCAGTTCTTC. Its protein product is CASSLPGQGAHEQFF.

This chain uses TRBV5-6 with TRBJ1-2, with 7 nucleotides matching TRBD1. Germline CDR1 reads SGHDT; CDR2 reads YYEEEE. J was trimmed by 4 bases and V by 0 bases; bases with no gene match: 6. This CDR3 is built from 15 residues. The CDR3 DNA follows: TGTGCCAGCAGCTTGGCCTACAGGGGTGGCTATGGCTACACCTTC. It translates to CASSLAYRGGYGYTF.

This CDR3 is CASSPYGDSRGRREQYF. The CDR3 DNA follows: TGCGCCAGCAGCCCGTATGGGGATAGCAGGGGCCGCCGCGAGCAGTACTTC. V is TRBV5-1 and J is TRBJ2-7, with TRBD1 as a possible D gene (6 bases). This CDR3 contains 17 residues. CDR1 is SGHRS, CDR2 YFSETQ, per germline. The V end lost 4 bases, the J end lost 6 bases, and 26 bases lay between the germline ends.

This clonotype appeared a single time. V and J are TRBV5-1 and TRBJ2-1; the match to TRBD1 covers 9 bases. The junction had 2 bases not matched to a gene; V was cut back by 5 bases and J by 2 bases. CDR1 SGHRS and CDR2 YFSETQ come from the germline V gene. The CDR3 length is 14 residues. The CDR3 sequence is CASRTGGTYNEQFF. CDR3 bases: TGCGCCAGCAGGACAGGGGGAACCTACAATGAGCAGTTCTTC.

The chain links TRBV4-3 to TRBJ1-1, with a tentative D call TRBD1 (6 bases). Germline CDR1 reads LGHNA; CDR2 reads YSLEER. V gave up 3 bases and J gave up 1 base, with 21 bases separating them. The CDR3 is 18 residues long. The CDR3 is CASSQVLRIQGANTEAFF. The CDR3 nucleotides read TGCGCCAGCAGCCAGGTACTCCGCATACAGGGAGCGAACACTGAAGCTTTCTTT.

The chain joins TRBV6-5 to TRBJ2-7, with D maybe TRBD1 (6 bases). Germline assignment: CDR1 MNHEY and CDR2 SVGAGI. CDR3 length: 13 residues. V lost 2 bases and J 4 bases, leaving 9 bases between the germline ends. This chain's CDR3 is CASSYEGDYEQYF. The CDR3 bases are TGTGCCAGCAGTTACGAGGGGGATTACGAGCAGTACTTC.

This sequence joins TRBV6-1 and TRBJ2-5, with 7 positions matching TRBD2. This CDR3 has 17 amino acids. Germline trimming cut 5 bases from V and 2 bases from J; bases unmatched to any gene: 14. The germline V gene encodes CDR1 MNHNS and CDR2 SASEGT. The CDR3 reads CASSPWGGEASQETQYF. In DNA, the CDR3 is TGTGCCAGCAGTCCCTGGGGGGGGGAAGCCTCTCAAGAGACCCAGTACTTC.

The gene calls are TRBV14 and TRBJ2-2; possibly TRBD1 or TRBD2 for D (6 bases each). The CDR3 is 19 amino acids. CDR1 and CDR2 from the germline V gene are SGHDN and FVKESK. Trimming took off 2 bases at V and 5 bases at J, with 24 bases between the two ends. The CDR3: CASSQNEPGAGELTGELFF. CDR3 DNA: TGTGCCAGCAGCCAAAACGAACCGGGAGCAGGGGAATTGACCGGGGAGCTGTTTTTT.

The chain has TRBV4-3 and TRBJ2-5, with a possible D match to TRBD1 (5 bases). V was pared by 0 bases and J by 3 bases, with 11 bases between. From germline, CDR1 is LGHNA and CDR2 YSLEER. The CDR3 sequence is 15 residues long. DNA of the CDR3: TGCGCCAGCAGCCAAGATGGGGCCAGGGAAGAGACCCAGTACTTC. This encodes CASSQDGAREETQYF.

A few counts support this clonotype. The V gene is TRBV6-1, the J gene TRBJ1-1; possibly TRBD1 for D (5 bases). V lost 7 bases and J 0 bases, leaving 18 bases between the germline ends. CDR3 length equals 16 residues. The V gene's germline CDR1 is MNHNS and CDR2 SASEGT. For the CDR3, the DNA is TGTGCCAGCACCCTGCTAGAGGGGCCGATGAACACTGAAGCTTTCTTT. It is translated as CASTLLEGPMNTEAFF.

The chain has TRBV20-1 and TRBJ2-7; D assignment may be TRBD1 or TRBD2 (7 bases each). Germline CDR1 DFQATT, CDR2 SNEGSKA (reference sequence). The CDR3 sequence is 15 residues long. V dropped 6 bases and J dropped 4 bases, with 22 bases sitting between them. CDR3 DNA sequence: TGCAGTGCGCCTGGATGGGAGGGGGCCTTTTACGAGCAGTACTTC. The encoded protein is CSAPGWEGAFYEQYF.